This paragraph covers one T cell receptor beta chain sequence. This entry is derived from a study of cytomegalovirus exposure and HLA in healthy donors. The PCR used 60 Vbeta and 13 Jbeta primers. This table comes from immunoSEQ multiplex PCR, and its TCRdb copy is limited to in-frame clones, with some not included. The sample includes about 170,000 clones, approximately 84% seen only once; the top ten take 4.8%. This receptor was taken from a girl between 5 and 17 years old in good health and CMV-seropositive. Material for sequencing was PBMCs.

The CDR3 protein is CATSSAAGSYNSPLHF. The CDR3 bases are TGTGCCACCAGCAGCGCCGCGGGGTCCTATAATTCACCCCTCCACTTT. The chain recombines TRBV15 with TRBJ1-6; no definite D call. CDR1 is LNHNV and CDR2 is YYDKDF in the germline V gene (reference sequence). The V gene lost 3 bases and the J gene lost 1 base, with 10 bases spanning the gap. The CDR3 runs to 16 residues.